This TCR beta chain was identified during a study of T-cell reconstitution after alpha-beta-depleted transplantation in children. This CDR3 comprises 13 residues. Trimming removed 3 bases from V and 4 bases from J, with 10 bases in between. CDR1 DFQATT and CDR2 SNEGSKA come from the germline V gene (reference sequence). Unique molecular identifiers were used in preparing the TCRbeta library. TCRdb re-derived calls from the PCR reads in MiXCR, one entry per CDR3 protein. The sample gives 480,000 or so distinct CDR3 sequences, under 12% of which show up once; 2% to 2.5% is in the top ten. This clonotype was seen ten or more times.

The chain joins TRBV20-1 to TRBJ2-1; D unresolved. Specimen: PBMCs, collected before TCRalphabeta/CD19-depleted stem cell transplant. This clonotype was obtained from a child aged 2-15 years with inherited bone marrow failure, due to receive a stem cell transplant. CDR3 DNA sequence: TGCAGTGCTAGGCCTGAGGATTACAATGAGCAGTTCTTC. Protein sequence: CSARPEDYNEQFF.